This T cell receptor beta chain came from a study of CD8 T cells in Susac syndrome. CDR3 length equals 13 residues. The germline gives CDR1 GTSNPN, CDR2 SVGIG (reference sequence). V dropped 0 bases and J dropped 1 base, with 6 bases sitting between them. This clonotype was detected a few times. When the RNA was reverse transcribed, random hexamers were used with an input of roughly 0.45 to 1 ug. Each CDR3 protein gets one entry after TCRdb re-called the immunoSEQ multiplex PCR reads with MiXCR. The sample includes 200,000 or so distinct CDR3 sequences, roughly 95% of them seen just once. This clonotype originated in a human donor with multiple sclerosis. The sequenced sample consisted of CD4+ T cells from PBMCs. This chain uses TRBV30 with TRBJ1-1, with no clear D. CDR3 sequence (DNA): TGTGCCTGGAGTGTACAGCCGAACACTGAAGCTTTCTTT. Its translation is CAWSVQPNTEAFF. Complete variable domain (other parts from reference TRBV30 and TRBJ1-1): SQTIHQWPATLVQPVGSPLSLECTVEGTSNPNLYWYRQAAGRGLQLLFYSVGIGQISSEVPQNLSASRPQDRQFILSSKKLLLSDSGFYLCAWSVQPNTEAFFGQGTRLTVV.